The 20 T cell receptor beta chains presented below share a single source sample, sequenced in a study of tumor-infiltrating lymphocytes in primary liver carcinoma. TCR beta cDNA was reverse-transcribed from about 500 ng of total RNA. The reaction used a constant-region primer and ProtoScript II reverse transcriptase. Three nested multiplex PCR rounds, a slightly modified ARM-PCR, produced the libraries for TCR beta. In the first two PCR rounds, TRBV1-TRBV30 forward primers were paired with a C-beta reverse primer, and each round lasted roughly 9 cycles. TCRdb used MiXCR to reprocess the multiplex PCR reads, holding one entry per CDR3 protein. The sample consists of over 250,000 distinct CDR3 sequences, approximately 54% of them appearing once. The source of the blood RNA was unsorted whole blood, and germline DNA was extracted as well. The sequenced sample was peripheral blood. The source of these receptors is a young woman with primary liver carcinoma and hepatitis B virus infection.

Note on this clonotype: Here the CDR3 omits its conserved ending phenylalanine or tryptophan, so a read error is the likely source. CDR3 region: CASSFGQETIYEQYL. The CDR3 DNA sequence: TGTGCCAGCAGTTTTGGACAGGAGACGATCTACGAGCAGTACCTC. This chain links TRBV6-2 or TRBV6-3 with TRBJ2-7; 7 bases are a match to TRBD1. The CDR3 extends over 15 amino acids. The V segment lost 4 bases and the J segment 3 bases; nucleotides outside the gene matches: 9. Germline loops: CDR1 MNHEY, CDR2 SVGEGT.

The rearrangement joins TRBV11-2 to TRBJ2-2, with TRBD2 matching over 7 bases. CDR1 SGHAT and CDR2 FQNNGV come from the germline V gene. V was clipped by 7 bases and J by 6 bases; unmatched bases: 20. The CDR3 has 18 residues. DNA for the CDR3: TGTGCCAGCACCATATTAGGTAGCGGGTCTATGAGAGCCGGGGAGCTGTTTTTT. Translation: CASTILGSGSMRAGELFF.

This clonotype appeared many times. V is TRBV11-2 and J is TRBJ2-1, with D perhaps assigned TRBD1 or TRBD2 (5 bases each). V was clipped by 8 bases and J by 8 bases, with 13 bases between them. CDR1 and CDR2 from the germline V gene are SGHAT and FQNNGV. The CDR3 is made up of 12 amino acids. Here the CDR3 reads CASGRDGDEQFF. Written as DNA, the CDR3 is TGTGCCAGCGGCAGGGACGGAGATGAGCAGTTCTTC.

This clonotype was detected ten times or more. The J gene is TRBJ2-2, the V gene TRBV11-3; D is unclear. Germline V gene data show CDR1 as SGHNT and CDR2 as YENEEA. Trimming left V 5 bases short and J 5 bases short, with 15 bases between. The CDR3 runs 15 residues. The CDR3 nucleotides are TGTGCCAGCAGCATCAACAGAGGATTGACCGGGGAGCTGTTTTTT. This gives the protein CASSINRGLTGELFF.

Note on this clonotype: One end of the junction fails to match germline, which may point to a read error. For the CDR3, the DNA is TGTGCCATCAAGGGGGACGCTAGCGGGAGAAGTCTCGATAAGCAGTCCTTC. Amino acids: CAIKGDASGRSLDKQSF. The genes are TRBV10-3 and TRBJ2-1; 10 bases are a match to TRBD2. Germline V gene data show CDR1 as ENHRY and CDR2 as SYGVKD. This CDR3 region has 17 residues.

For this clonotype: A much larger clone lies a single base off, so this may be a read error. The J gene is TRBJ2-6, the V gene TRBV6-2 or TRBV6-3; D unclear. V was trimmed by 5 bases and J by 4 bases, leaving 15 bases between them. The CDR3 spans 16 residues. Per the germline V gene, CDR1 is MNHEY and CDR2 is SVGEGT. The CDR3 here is CASSTGNLGGANVLTF. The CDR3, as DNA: TGTGCCAGCAGTACGGGCAATTTAGGAGGGGCCAACGTCCTGACTTTC.

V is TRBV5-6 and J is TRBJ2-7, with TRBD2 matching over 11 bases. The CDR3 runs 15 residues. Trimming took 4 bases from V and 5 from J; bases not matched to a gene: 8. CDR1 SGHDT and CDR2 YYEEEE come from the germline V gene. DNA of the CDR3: TGTGCCAGCAGCATGCTACTAGCGGGAGATCACGAGCAGTACTTC. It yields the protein CASSMLLAGDHEQYF.

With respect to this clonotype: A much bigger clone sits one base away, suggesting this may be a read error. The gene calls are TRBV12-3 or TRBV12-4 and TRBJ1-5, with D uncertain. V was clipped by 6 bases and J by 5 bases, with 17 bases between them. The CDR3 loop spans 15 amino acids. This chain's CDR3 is CASSVDWSGDQPQHF. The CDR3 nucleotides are TGTGCCAGCAGCGTGGACTGGTCTGGGGATCAGCCCCAGCATTTT.

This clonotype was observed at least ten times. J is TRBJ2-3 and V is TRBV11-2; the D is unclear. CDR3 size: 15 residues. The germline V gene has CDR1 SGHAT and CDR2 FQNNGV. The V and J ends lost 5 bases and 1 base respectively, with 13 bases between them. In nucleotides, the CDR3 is TGTGCCAGCAGCCCTCCTTGGATCGGCACAGATACGCAGTATTTT. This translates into CASSPPWIGTDTQYF.

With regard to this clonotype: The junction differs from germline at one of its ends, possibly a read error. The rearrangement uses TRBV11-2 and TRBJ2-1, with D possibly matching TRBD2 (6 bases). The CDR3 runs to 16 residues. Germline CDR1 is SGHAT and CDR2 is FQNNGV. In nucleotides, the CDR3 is TGTGCCAGCAACTTAGACCCCAGCGGGCTCTACGATGAGCAATTCTTC. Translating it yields CASNLDPSGLYDEQFF. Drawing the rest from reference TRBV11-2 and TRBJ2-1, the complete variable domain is EAGVAQSPRYKIIEKRQSVAFWCNPISGHATLYWYQQILGQGPKLLIQFQNNGVVDDSQLPKDRFSAERLKGVDSTLKIQPAKLEDSAVYLCASNLDPSGLYDEQFFGPGTRLTVL.

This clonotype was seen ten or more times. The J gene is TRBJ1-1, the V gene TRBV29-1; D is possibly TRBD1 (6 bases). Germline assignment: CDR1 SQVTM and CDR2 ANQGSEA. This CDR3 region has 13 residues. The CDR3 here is CSTYRELNTEAFF. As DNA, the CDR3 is TGCAGTACTTACAGGGAGTTGAACACTGAAGCTTTCTTT.

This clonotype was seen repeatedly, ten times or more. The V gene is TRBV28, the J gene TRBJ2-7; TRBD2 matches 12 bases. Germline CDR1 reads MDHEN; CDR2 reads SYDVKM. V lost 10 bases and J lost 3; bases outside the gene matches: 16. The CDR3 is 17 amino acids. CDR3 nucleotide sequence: TGTGCCATCAAGGAAAACCTAGCGGGAGGGTTACGCTACGAGCAGTACTTC. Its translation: CAIKENLAGGLRYEQYF.

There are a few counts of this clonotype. As DNA, the CDR3 is TGTGCCAGCAGCCTCGGACGCGCCCTGCGCGGGGAGCTGTTTTTT. Translation: CASSLGRALRGELFF. This rearrangement joins TRBV13 to TRBJ2-2; D not resolved. This CDR3 comprises 15 residues. Germline assignment: CDR1 PRHDT and CDR2 FYEKMQ (reference sequence). V was trimmed by 5 bases and J by 7 bases, leaving 17 bases between them.

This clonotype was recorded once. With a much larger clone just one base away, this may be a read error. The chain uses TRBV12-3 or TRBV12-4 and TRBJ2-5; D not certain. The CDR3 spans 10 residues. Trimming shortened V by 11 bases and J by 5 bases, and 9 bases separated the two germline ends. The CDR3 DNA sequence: TGTGCCGGCGGCGTGGAGACCCAGTACTTC. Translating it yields CAGGVETQYF.

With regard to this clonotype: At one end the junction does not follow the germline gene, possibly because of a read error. The CDR3 loop reads CASRPGLRSYDQYF. In DNA form, the CDR3 reads TGTGCCAGCCGTCCGGGACTACGCTCCTACGATCAGTACTTC. The chain couples TRBV6-2 or TRBV6-3 to TRBJ2-7; TRBD2 aligns across 7 bases. The CDR3 has 14 residues. Germline V lookup: CDR1 MNHEY, CDR2 SVGEGT.

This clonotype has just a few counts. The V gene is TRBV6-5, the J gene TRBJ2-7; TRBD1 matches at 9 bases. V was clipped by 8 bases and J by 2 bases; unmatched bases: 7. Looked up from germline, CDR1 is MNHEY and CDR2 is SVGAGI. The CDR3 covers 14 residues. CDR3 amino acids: CASGGQGSAYEQYF. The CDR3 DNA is TGTGCCAGCGGGGGACAGGGAAGCGCCTACGAGCAGTACTTC.

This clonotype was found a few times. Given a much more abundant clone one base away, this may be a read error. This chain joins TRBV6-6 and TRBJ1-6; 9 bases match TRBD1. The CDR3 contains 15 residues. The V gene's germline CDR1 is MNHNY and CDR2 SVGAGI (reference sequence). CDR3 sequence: CASSYGGQGKSPLRF. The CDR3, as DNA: TGTGCCAGCAGTTACGGGGGACAGGGCAAATCACCCCTCCGCTTT.

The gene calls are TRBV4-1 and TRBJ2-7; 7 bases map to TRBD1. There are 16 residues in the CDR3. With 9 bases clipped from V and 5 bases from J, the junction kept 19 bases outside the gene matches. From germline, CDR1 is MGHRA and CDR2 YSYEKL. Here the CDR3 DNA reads TGCGCCAGGAACCAATGGGCCCCGACAGGGATCGACGAGCAGTACTTC. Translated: CARNQWAPTGIDEQYF.

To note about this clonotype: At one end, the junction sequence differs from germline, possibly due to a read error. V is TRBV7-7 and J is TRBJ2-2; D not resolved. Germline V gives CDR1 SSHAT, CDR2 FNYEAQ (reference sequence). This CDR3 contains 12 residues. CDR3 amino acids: CASSHNTGELFF. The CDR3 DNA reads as TGTGCTAGCAGCCACAACACCGGGGAGCTGTTTTTT.

The CDR3 DNA reads TGCGCCAGCAGCCGGGGGCTCGAGCAGGCCCACGAGCAGTACTTC. Amino acid sequence: CASSRGLEQAHEQYF. This sequence joins TRBV4-3 and TRBJ2-7; TRBD1 might be the D (6 bases). CDR3 length: 15 residues. V lost 4 bases and J 5 bases, leaving 18 bases between the germline ends. The V gene's germline CDR1 is LGHNA and CDR2 YSLEER.